One sample yielded the 24 T cell receptor beta chains listed below, sequenced in a study of blood T cell repertoires in COVID-19. Produced via immunoSEQ multiplex PCR; TCRdb's table is partial and in-frame only. The sample consists of roughly 29,000 clones, around 72% of them appearing once. The sequencing sample was made of peripheral blood. Receptor source: a boy younger than 10 with active or convalescent COVID-19.

This rearrangement joins TRBV10-2 to TRBJ1-1; tentative D call: TRBD1 (5 bases). Germline values: CDR1 WSHSY, CDR2 SAAADI. The V gene lost 3 bases and the J gene lost 5 bases, with 13 bases spanning the gap. CDR3 length: 14 residues. In nucleotides, the CDR3 is TGCGCCAGCAGTGAAGCAGGGCAGGGAACTGAAGCTTTCTTT. As protein: CASSEAGQGTEAFF.

J is TRBJ1-2 and V is TRBV12-3 or TRBV12-4; the match to TRBD1 covers 9 bases. The CDR3 loop spans 13 amino acids. V was clipped by 5 bases and J by 6 bases; unmatched bases: 4. In DNA form, the CDR3 reads TGTGCCAGCAGTCCACAGGGGGCAAATGGCTACACCTTC. It translates to CASSPQGANGYTF.

The V gene is TRBV10-2, the J gene TRBJ1-2; 7 bases map to TRBD1. Looked up from germline, CDR1 is WSHSY and CDR2 is SAAADI. With 11 bases clipped from V and 4 bases from J, the junction kept 7 bases outside the gene matches. This CDR3 has 12 amino acids. CDR3 coding DNA: TGCGCCTCGCTCCGGGACAGCTATGGCTACACCTTC. Protein product: CASLRDSYGYTF.

This rearrangement joins TRBV9 to TRBJ2-1, with 11 bases that match TRBD2. The CDR3 consists of 16 residues. Trimming removed 0 bases from V and 5 bases from J; junction bases left unmatched: 4. Germline loops: CDR1 SGDLS, CDR2 YYNGEE. This CDR3 reads CASSVELAGGNNEQFF. DNA for the CDR3: TGTGCCAGCAGCGTAGAGCTAGCGGGGGGCAACAATGAGCAGTTCTTC.

This clone has only a few counts. This chain uses TRBV7-6 with TRBJ2-1; 11 bases fit TRBD2. After removal of 6 bases from V and 2 bases from J, the junction contained 3 bases not matched to a gene. This CDR3 has 15 residues. Germline V gene sequence: CDR1 SGHVS, CDR2 FNYEAQ. CDR3 in amino acids: CASRPLAGAYNEQFF. Here the CDR3 DNA reads TGTGCCAGCAGACCACTAGCGGGGGCCTACAATGAGCAGTTCTTC.

The V gene is TRBV28, the J gene TRBJ1-5, with 9 bases identical to TRBD1. The CDR3 loop spans 15 amino acids. CDR1 and CDR2 (germline): MDHEN, SYDVKM. The trim removed 6 bases at V and 3 bases at J, leaving 6 bases unmatched. CDR3 nucleotide sequence: TGTGCCAGCAGGGGGGGGACAGGGTACAATCAGCCCCAGCATTTT. It encodes CASRGGTGYNQPQHF. Full variable domain (outside the CDR3, taken from reference TRBV28 and TRBJ1-5): DVKVTQSSRYLVKRTGEKVFLECVQDMDHENMFWYRQDPGLGLRLIYFSYDVKMKEKGDIPEGYSVSREKKERFSLILESASTNQTSMYLCASRGGTGYNQPQHFGDGTRLSIL.

The chain carries TRBV19 and TRBJ1-4, with 7 positions matching TRBD1. Trimming took 6 bases from V and 4 from J; bases not matched to a gene: 5. The CDR3 spans 14 residues. Germline values: CDR1 LNHDA, CDR2 SQIVND (reference sequence). The CDR3 nucleotides are TGTGCCAGTAGGACAGGGTCTAATAATGAAAAACTGTTTTTT. Translated: CASRTGSNNEKLFF.

J is TRBJ2-3 and V is TRBV30; perhaps TRBD1 as D (6 bases). Germline CDR1 reads GTSNPN; CDR2 reads SVGIG (reference sequence). The length of the CDR3 is 15 residues. Trimming pared 0 bases from V and 0 bases from J, leaving 10 bases between. DNA for the CDR3: TGTGCCTGGAGTGTGGGGGCTAAAAGCACAGATACGCAGTATTTT. Translation: CAWSVGAKSTDTQYF.

The chain uses TRBV21-1 and TRBJ1-5; the table assigns TRBD1, which was not confirmed against the DNA. TRBV21-1 is listed as a pseudogene. The CDR3 runs to 14 residues. The CDR3 sequence is CASSKGCPNQPQHF. The CDR3 DNA reads TGTGCCAGCAGCAAAGGTTGTCCAAATCAGCCCCAGCATTTT.

A single count supports this clone. The J gene is TRBJ2-2, the V gene TRBV27; 12 nucleotides agree with TRBD2. J lost 0 bases, V lost 3 bases, and 5 bases had no gene match. CDR1 and CDR2 from the germline V gene are MNHEY and SMNVEV (reference sequence). The CDR3 has 18 amino acids. The CDR3 DNA follows: TGTGCCAGCAGTTTCTTGGGACTAGCGGGCGCGAACACCGGGGAGCTGTTTTTT. It specifies CASSFLGLAGANTGELFF.

This CDR3 reads CASSLGGGAISPQHF. The CDR3 bases are TGTGCCAGCAGCTTAGGGGGTGGGGCTATTTCGCCCCAGCATTTT. The chain combines TRBV7-9 with TRBJ1-5; perhaps TRBD1 as D (5 bases). This CDR3 has 15 residues. V lost 1 base and J 9 bases, leaving 16 bases between the germline ends. CDR1 and CDR2 (germline): SEHNR, FQNEAQ (reference sequence).

The chain has TRBV3-1 (or the pseudogene TRBV3-2) and TRBJ2-1, with a tentative D call TRBD1 (6 bases). The CDR3 is made up of 12 amino acids. The V end was cut by 4 bases, the J end by 5 bases, with 6 bases between. CDR1 and CDR2 from the germline V gene are LGHDT and YNNKEL (reference sequence). The CDR3 loop is CASSRTDNEQFF. CDR3 in DNA: TGTGCCAGCAGCCGGACAGACAATGAGCAGTTCTTC.

The chain is built from TRBV7-2 and TRBJ2-5; maybe TRBD2 (6 bases). The length of the CDR3 is 15 residues. Trimming stripped 5 bases from V and 2 bases from J, with 15 bases between. Germline-derived CDR1 and CDR2 are SGHTA and FQGNSA. The CDR3 loop is CASSPSRLVQETQYF. The CDR3 DNA reads as TGTGCCAGCAGCCCTAGCCGACTAGTTCAAGAGACCCAGTACTTC.

The chain couples TRBV19 to TRBJ1-6; TRBD1 might be the D (6 bases). CDR3 length: 17 amino acids. The germline V gene has CDR1 LNHDA and CDR2 SQIVND (reference sequence). The V end was cut by 1 base, the J end by 7 bases, with 17 bases between. The CDR3 DNA reads TGTGCCAGTAGTATAGGGGGAACAGGGTCGAAAAATTCACCCCTCCACTTT. Its translation: CASSIGGTGSKNSPLHF.

The chain combines TRBV7-9 with TRBJ2-7; TRBD1 matches at 9 bases. The CDR3 has 17 residues. CDR1 is SEHNR and CDR2 is FQNEAQ in the germline V gene (reference sequence). V shed 4 bases and J 4 bases; nucleotides not matched to a gene: 14. The CDR3 here is CASSSRLSGQGMYEQYF. The CDR3 DNA reads as TGTGCCAGCAGCTCACGGTTGTCGGGACAGGGTATGTACGAGCAGTACTTC.

CDR3 DNA: TGCGCCAGCAAGAGAGAGACCCAGTACTTC. This encodes CASKRETQYF. The chain links TRBV10-1 to TRBJ2-5; D gene uncertain. This CDR3 is built from 10 residues. The ends were cut back, 7 bases at V and 4 bases at J, with 4 bases in the middle. Germline V gene data show CDR1 as WNHNN and CDR2 as SYGVQD (reference sequence).

The V call is TRBV5-1, the J call TRBJ2-1, with TRBD1 matching 10 bases. CDR1 is SGHRS and CDR2 is YFSETQ in the germline V gene. This CDR3 comprises 14 residues. V gave up 4 bases and J gave up 8 bases; unmatched junction bases: 6. The CDR3 loop is CASSGRQGADEQFF. CDR3 in DNA: TGCGCCAGCAGCGGACGACAGGGGGCGGATGAGCAGTTCTTC.

The V call is TRBV6-5, the J call TRBJ2-3; D ambiguous. V gave up 6 bases and J gave up 5 bases, with 6 bases separating them. The CDR3 has 11 amino acids. Germline values: CDR1 MNHEY, CDR2 SVGAGI. The CDR3 nucleotides read TGTGCCAGCAGGTCGAGAGATACGCAGTATTTT. Its protein is CASRSRDTQYF.

The chain uses TRBV19 and TRBJ1-4, with 9 bases matching TRBD1. The V segment lost 6 bases and the J segment 7 bases; nucleotides outside the gene matches: 9. The CDR3 is 15 residues long. The germline CDR1 and CDR2 sequences are LNHDA and SQIVND (reference sequence). CDR3 sequence (DNA): TGTGCCAGTAGCTCTCGGGGGACAGGGTTTGAAAAACTGTTTTTT. Amino acid sequence: CASSSRGTGFEKLFF.

The rearrangement links TRBV13 to TRBJ1-1; perhaps TRBD1 as D (6 bases). The germline V gene encodes CDR1 PRHDT and CDR2 FYEKMQ (reference sequence). The V gene lost 5 bases and the J gene lost 6 bases, with 22 bases spanning the gap. This CDR3 is 16 amino acids long. The CDR3 coding sequence is TGTGCCAGCAGCCGCGACCTACCACAGGGAACAGCTGAAGCTTTCTTT. This sequence encodes CASSRDLPQGTAEAFF.

V gene TRBV7-6 combines with J gene TRBJ1-3, with 7 bases identical to TRBD1. From germline, CDR1 is SGHVS and CDR2 FNYEAQ. This CDR3 spans 14 amino acids. Trimming at V came to 5 bases and at J to 4 bases, leaving 5 bases not matched to a gene. The CDR3 DNA is TGTGCCAGCAGCGGACCGGGACAGGGAAACACCATATATTTT. Amino acid sequence: CASSGPGQGNTIYF. Full variable domain (rest looked up from reference TRBV7-6 and TRBJ1-3): GAGVSQSPRYKVTKRGQDVALRCDPISGHVSLYWYRQALGQGPEFLTYFNYEAQQDKSGLPNDRFSAERPEGSISTLTIQRTEQRDSAMYRCASSGPGQGNTIYFGEGSWLTVV.

V is TRBV18 and J is TRBJ2-2; no definite D call. The CDR3 consists of 12 residues. Looked up from germline, CDR1 is KGHSH and CDR2 is LQKENI. Trimming left V 3 bases short and J 7 bases short, with 6 bases between. The CDR3 DNA sequence: TGTGCCAGCTCACCCATCGGCGGGGAGCTGTTTTTT. It specifies CASSPIGGELFF.

The chain joins TRBV5-4 to TRBJ2-1; D possibly corresponds to TRBD2 (5 bases). This CDR3 comprises 14 residues. V lost 3 bases to trimming and J lost 2 bases, with 9 bases between them. Looked up from germline, CDR1 is SGHNT and CDR2 is YYREEE (reference sequence). Written as DNA, the CDR3 is TGTGCCAGCAGCTCGCCCGGGGCCTACAATGAGCAGTTCTTC. This sequence encodes CASSSPGAYNEQFF. Variable domain in full (rest from reference TRBV5-4 and TRBJ2-1): ETGVTQSPTHLIKTRGQQVTLRCSSQSGHNTVSWYQQALGQGPQFIFQYYREEENGRGNFPPRFSGLQFPNYSSELNVNALELDDSALYLCASSSPGAYNEQFFGPGTRLTVL.

The chain has TRBV4-1 and TRBJ2-5; 12 positions agree with TRBD2. J lost 2 bases, V lost 4 bases, and 5 bases had no gene match. Germline lookup yields CDR1 MGHRA and CDR2 YSYEKL. The CDR3 is 16 residues long. The CDR3 sequence: CASSRGLAGLQETQYF. The CDR3 DNA reads as TGCGCCAGCAGCCGAGGACTAGCGGGATTACAAGAGACCCAGTACTTC.